The TCR beta chain described here comes from a study of blood T cell repertoires in COVID-19 (dated by TCRdb to 2019 to 2021). Regarding the study in general: Samples from collaborators originated in the United States, Italy and Spain and spanned both the acute and convalescent phases of COVID-19. The prospective study material was composed of cDNA or gDNA derived from T cells, B-cell-depleted T cells, or PBMCs. Deeply sampled blood TCRbeta repertoires from subjects exposed to, actively infected with, or recovered from COVID-19 were included in the dataset. The repertoires were made available in a free public database intended to serve as a resource for research on the immune response to SARS-CoV-2. The samples were drawn from the first 160 participants of the ongoing ImmuneRACE study and from some 1,300 subjects provided by 6 global collaborators. Nearly every sample came with metadata listing a de-identified subject ID, COVID-19 status, age in years and sex. Where available, HLA class I and class II types were taken from metadata supplied by the sample provider and were not determined by assay-based typing.

Participants in the prospective study were enrolled through a virtual design, were aged roughly 18 to 100 years, and lived in approximately 25 United States geographic areas. In the prospective study, cohorts were assigned on the basis of participant-reported clinical history obtained from a screening survey and a study questionnaire. Mobile phlebotomists in the prospective study collected whole blood, serum and a nasopharyngeal or oropharyngeal swab from every participant. Over a roughly 2-month period, participants in the prospective study had the option of providing additional blood draws and questionnaires. Prospective study blood samples were shipped either frozen or at room temperature before DNA extraction. As for this clone: The target of this receptor is not known. No base qualities exist here, and no much larger clone lies one base off it.

The immunoSEQ Assay, a bias-controlled multiplex PCR, was used to amplify TCRbeta CDR3 regions from genomic DNA. For the original study's pipeline: The number of nucleated cells in each sample was estimated by amplification of reference gene primers within the assay. To quantify the absolute abundance of each unique TCRbeta CDR3 rearrangement, sequence reads were collapsed and filtered. For each sample, productive Simpson clonality was calculated by taking the square root of Simpson's diversity index across productive rearrangements. TCRdb retrieved this table from immuneACCESS and kept in-frame rearrangements only. Not all clones are present; in checked studies, unresolved V genes account for under half, and no reason is known for the remainder. V, J and clone size are those of that table, while D and trimming were read from the DNA. For this sample the table gives roughly 360,000 clones, of which around 89% were detected only once. The ten largest clones add up to over 0.9% of the sample.

The CDR3 covers 14 residues, taking in both the cysteine and the phenylalanine. Only the CDR3 part of the read is kept: 42 bases, read in frame from the first base. V lost 3 bases and J lost 0 bases, and the count of bases not matched to a germline gene is 3. In the germline V gene (reference sequence), CDR1 corresponds to GTSNPN and CDR2 to SVGIG. What the research found in general, with its limitations: How much clinical and demographic metadata was included differed by source and by participant, and the metadata was provided uncurated.

The chain is encoded by TRBV30 joined to TRBJ2-3, with 7 junctional bases fitting TRBD2. Input material: PBMCs or T cells enriched from blood (not recorded which). This clonotype was sampled from a woman aged 25 to 39 with acute COVID-19. The DNA sequence is given as TGTGCCTGGAGCGGGGGGTTGAGCACAGATACGCAGTATTTT. Its translation is CAWSGGLSTDTQYF.